This T cell receptor beta chain emerged from a study of Graves' ophthalmopathy and Graves' hyperthyroidism. Regarding the study as a whole: The model's prediction of ophthalmopathy progression had roughly 71% sensitivity and roughly 72% specificity. The majority of expanded thyroid clonotypes above 0.001 frequency also occurred in blood.

This clonotype was observed at least ten times. Its cognate antigen is unknown. The CDR3 is 14 residues long. Germline trimming cut 5 bases from V and 9 bases from J; bases unmatched to any gene: 5. Germline values: CDR1 SGHTA, CDR2 FQGNSA. Moderate-to-severe activity, CAS ≥3, NOSPECS ≥4 and a duration under 3 months were seen in donors with ophthalmopathy. An approximately 10 ml volume of fresh peripheral blood provided the PBMCs. RNA transcripts yielded amplified TCR beta CDR3 regions. RT-PCR was first run with HTBI primers, then multiplex PCR in a second round. TCRdb reprocessed the multiplex PCR reads via MiXCR and lists one record per CDR3 protein. The sample lists roughly 400,000 distinct CDR3 sequences, approximately 16% occurring once.

This TCR came from a woman aged 18-29 years with Graves' ophthalmopathy. The chain links TRBV7-2 to TRBJ1-6; TRBD1 matches 9 bases. The sample taken for sequencing was peripheral blood. CDR3 in amino acids: CASSPGQGGSPLHF. The CDR3 DNA reads as TGTGCCAGCAGCCCGGGACAGGGAGGTTCACCCCTCCACTTT.